These T cell receptor beta chains were read from a single sample in a study of T cell responses to AZD1222 COVID-19 vaccine. The protocol was immunoSEQ multiplex PCR, while the TCRdb copy is restricted to in-frame clones and leaves out a portion. The repertoire has roughly 97,000 clones, about 88% of them found once; the top ten carry around 19%. The sequences come from peripheral blood, collected on day 0 of AZD1222 vaccination. The receptors come from an adult in good health. Each CDR3 is given with its conserved first and last residue. The D gene is left open where the match is weak. Clone size is stated in some rows and not others, as once, few, many or a class when expanded.

clone_size	v_call	j_call	d_call	cdr3_aa	cdr3_nt
.	TRBV30	TRBJ2-3	TRBD1	CAWGGQGDVGTDTQYF	TGTGCCTGGGGGGGACAGGGTGATGTGGGGACAGATACGCAGTATTTT
.	TRBV5-4	TRBJ2-7	.	CASSLVGGTNYEQYF	TGTGCCAGCAGCTTGGTTGGGGGGACCAACTACGAGCAGTACTTC
.	TRBV9	TRBJ2-7	.	CASSVGTTPSYEQYF	TGTGCCAGCAGCGTAGGGACAACTCCATCCTACGAGCAGTACTTC
.	TRBV6-1	TRBJ1-1	.	CASSELGGTEAFF	TGTGCCAGCAGTGAACTGGGGGGCACTGAAGCTTTCTTT
.	TRBV15	TRBJ1-2	.	CATSRDSKRQNYGYTF	TGTGCCACCAGCAGAGATTCTAAACGGCAAAACTATGGCTACACCTTC
few	TRBV19	TRBJ1-1	TRBD1	CASSSGTGNTEAFF	TGTGCCAGTAGTTCAGGGACAGGGAACACTGAAGCTTTCTTT
.	TRBV5-1	TRBJ2-1	.	CASSLGPRGTYNEQFF	TGCGCCAGCAGCTTGGGCCCCCGGGGAACCTACAATGAGCAGTTCTTC
.	TRBV5-6	TRBJ1-2	.	CASRGADRPFYGYTF	TGTGCCAGCAGGGGGGCGGACAGACCCTTCTATGGCTACACCTTC
.	TRBV7-8	TRBJ1-2	.	CASSLVGDGYTF	TGTGCCAGCAGCTTAGTCGGGGATGGCTACACCTTC
.	TRBV2	TRBJ2-1	TRBD2	CASSEWAGDYNEQFF	TGTGCCAGCAGTGAATGGGCGGGGGACTACAATGAGCAGTTCTTC
.	TRBV5-6	TRBJ2-1	.	CASSEPGAYIRDNEQFF	TGTGCCAGCAGCGAACCCGGGGCCTACATTCGAGACAATGAGCAGTTCTTC
.	TRBV3-1/TRBV3-2	TRBJ1-1	.	CASSQGTENTEAFF	TGTGCCAGCAGCCAAGGGACAGAAAACACTGAAGCTTTCTTT
.	TRBV7-2	TRBJ1-1	TRBD1	CASSAKRQGRPEAFF	TGTGCCAGCAGCGCCAAAAGACAGGGGCGGCCTGAAGCTTTCTTT
.	TRBV10-3	TRBJ1-5	.	CAISQANQPQHF	TGTGCCATCAGTCAGGCTAATCAGCCCCAGCATTTT
.	TRBV5-5	TRBJ1-6	.	CASSQLNSPLHF	TGTGCCAGCAGCCAACTTAATTCACCCCTCCACTTT
.	TRBV9	TRBJ1-5	.	CASSVGSNQPQHF	TGTGCCAGCAGCGTAGGTAGCAATCAGCCCCAGCATTTT
.	TRBV18	TRBJ1-3	.	CASSPPGTGSGNTIYF	TGTGCCAGCTCACCACCGGGAACAGGCTCTGGAAACACCATATATTTT
.	TRBV10-1	TRBJ1-3	.	CASSERPESSGNTIYF	TGCGCCAGCAGTGAGCGCCCCGAGAGCTCTGGAAACACCATATATTTT
.	TRBV29-1	TRBJ1-3	TRBD1	CSVSRTGDSGNTIYF	TGCAGCGTTTCACGGACAGGGGATTCTGGAAACACCATATATTTT
.	TRBV19	TRBJ2-7	.	CASRTWTEGSYEQYF	TGTGCCAGTAGAACGTGGACGGAAGGCTCCTACGAGCAGTACTTC
.	TRBV30	TRBJ1-1	.	CAWSRSQFNTEAFF	TGTGCCTGGAGTAGGTCACAGTTTAACACTGAAGCTTTCTTT
.	TRBV7-9	TRBJ1-2	.	CASSFSRGGYTF	TGTGCCAGCAGCTTTTCTAGGGGGGGCTACACCTTC
.	TRBV7-8	TRBJ1-4	.	CASSPSAGKLEKLFF	TGTGCCAGCAGCCCCAGTGCGGGGAAGTTGGAAAAACTGTTTTTT
once	TRBV5-5	TRBJ1-1	TRBD1	CASSSDRGKRMNTEAFF	TGTGCCAGCAGCTCGGACAGGGGAAAACGAATGAACACTGAAGCTTTCTTT
.	TRBV30	TRBJ2-3	.	CAWSVVRSTDTQYF	TGTGCCTGGAGTGTTGTCCGAAGTACAGATACGCAGTATTTT
once	TRBV5-1	TRBJ2-1	.	CASSLAPGEGGNEQFF	TGCGCCAGCAGCTTGGCCCCTGGGGAAGGTGGTAATGAGCAGTTCTTC
.	TRBV5-1	TRBJ2-7	.	CASSPIGHEQYF	TGCGCCAGCAGCCCGATCGGACACGAGCAGTACTTC
.	TRBV19	TRBJ2-1	TRBD1	CASSSDRGISYNEQFF	TGTGCCAGTAGCTCAGACAGGGGGATCTCCTACAATGAGCAGTTCTTC
.	TRBV7-9	TRBJ2-3	TRBD2	CASSSTSGGRYRDTQYF	TGTGCCAGCAGCTCCACTAGCGGGGGGCGATACCGAGATACGCAGTATTTT
.	TRBV6-5	TRBJ2-1	.	CASRHPDRDEQFF	TGTGCCAGCAGGCACCCGGACAGAGATGAGCAGTTCTTC
.	TRBV7-9	TRBJ1-1	.	CASSLDNKGPLVEAFF	TGTGCCAGCAGCTTGGACAACAAGGGGCCCCTCGTTGAAGCTTTCTTT
.	TRBV9	TRBJ2-2	.	CASSVPPGTGELFF	TGTGCCAGCAGCGTACCACCCGGCACCGGGGAGCTGTTTTTT
.	TRBV4-1	TRBJ2-2	.	CASRGLANTGELFF	TGCGCCAGCAGAGGCCTTGCGAACACCGGGGAGCTGTTTTTT
.	TRBV19	TRBJ2-1	TRBD1	CASSIGWGTGPHNEQFF	TGTGCCAGTAGTATTGGTTGGGGGACAGGGCCACACAATGAGCAGTTCTTC
.	TRBV29-1	TRBJ1-1	.	CSVMWTRMNTEAFF	TGCAGCGTTATGTGGACAAGAATGAACACTGAAGCTTTCTTT
.	TRBV19	TRBJ1-2	.	CASRSRGDYGYTF	TGTGCCAGTAGGAGCCGTGGGGACTATGGCTACACCTTC
.	TRBV6-5	TRBJ2-1	.	CASRQQYNEQFF	TGTGCCAGCAGACAACAGTACAATGAGCAGTTCTTC
.	TRBV10-3	TRBJ2-1	.	CAIISADNEQFF	TGTGCCATCATATCAGCGGACAATGAGCAGTTCTTC
.	TRBV6-5	TRBJ2-1	.	CASRSGGNEQFF	TGTGCCAGCAGGTCCGGTGGGAATGAGCAGTTCTTC
.	TRBV6-5	TRBJ2-7	.	CASSYSQWGAYEQYF	TGTGCCAGCAGTTACTCGCAGTGGGGCGCCTACGAGCAGTACTTC
.	TRBV19	TRBJ2-3	.	CASKGIGTDTQYF	TGTGCCAGTAAGGGGATTGGTACAGATACGCAGTATTTT
once	TRBV7-9	TRBJ1-6	TRBD1	CASSSDPGTDNSPLHF	TGTGCCAGCAGCTCGGACCCCGGGACAGATAATTCACCCCTCCACTTT
.	TRBV7-2	TRBJ1-2	.	CASSLVNQGPNYGYTF	TGTGCCAGCAGCTTAGTGAACCAGGGGCCTAACTATGGCTACACCTTC
once	TRBV10-3	TRBJ1-5	TRBD1	CATAGQGGLHSNQPQHF	TGTGCCACCGCTGGACAGGGGGGCCTGCATAGCAATCAGCCCCAGCATTTT
.	TRBV5-4	TRBJ2-2	.	CASSPRGGSRANTGELFF	TGTGCCAGCAGCCCCCGGGGTGGGTCCAGGGCGAACACCGGGGAGCTGTTTTTT
.	TRBV2	TRBJ1-4	.	CASSDARVNEKLFF	TGTGCCAGCAGTGATGCCAGGGTGAACGAAAAACTGTTTTTT
few	TRBV6-8	TRBJ2-2	.	CASGTLDGMGTSTGELFF	TGTGCCAGCGGGACCTTGGACGGGATGGGGACCAGCACCGGGGAGCTGTTTTTT
.	TRBV5-1	TRBJ1-3	.	CASSTRGFGNTIYF	TGCGCCAGCAGCACCAGGGGTTTCGGAAACACCATATATTTT
.	TRBV6-1	TRBJ1-2	.	CASSDLGQGRKGYTF	TGTGCCAGCAGTGATCTAGGTCAGGGTCGAAAGGGCTACACCTTC
.	TRBV10-1	TRBJ2-2	TRBD2	CASSVIGTSIIRELFF	TGCGCCAGCAGTGTTATCGGGACTAGCATTATAAGGGAGCTGTTTTTT
.	TRBV6-5	TRBJ1-2	TRBD1	CASSATGLYGYTF	TGTGCCAGCAGCGCGACAGGGCTATATGGCTACACCTTC